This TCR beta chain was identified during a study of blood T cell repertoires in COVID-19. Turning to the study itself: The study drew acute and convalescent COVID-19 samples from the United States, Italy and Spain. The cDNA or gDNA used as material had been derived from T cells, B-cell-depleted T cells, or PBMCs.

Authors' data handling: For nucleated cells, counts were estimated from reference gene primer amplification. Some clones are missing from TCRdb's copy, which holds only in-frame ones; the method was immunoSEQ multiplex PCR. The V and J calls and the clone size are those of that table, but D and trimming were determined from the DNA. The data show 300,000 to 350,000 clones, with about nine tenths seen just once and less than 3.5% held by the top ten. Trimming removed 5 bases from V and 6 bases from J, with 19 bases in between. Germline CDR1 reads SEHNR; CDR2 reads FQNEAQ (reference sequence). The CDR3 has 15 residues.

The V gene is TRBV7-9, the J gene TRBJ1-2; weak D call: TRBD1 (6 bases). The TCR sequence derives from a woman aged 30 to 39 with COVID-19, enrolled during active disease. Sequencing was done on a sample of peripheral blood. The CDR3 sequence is CASSHSVGTKDGYTF. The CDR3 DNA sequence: TGTGCCAGCAGCCATTCCGTCGGGACAAAGGATGGCTACACCTTC.